There are a few counts of the clone carrying this T cell receptor (beta chain). These data belong to a study of beta chain features in type 1 diabetes. Expressed TCRB transcripts were sequenced because the entire RNA isolate underwent reverse transcription. Sequenced by immunoSEQ multiplex PCR; TCRdb stores in-frame clones only, minus some. The sample contains 250,000 to 350,000 clones, about 10% of which appear only once. CDR3 length: 15 amino acids. V gave up 1 base and J gave up 0 bases, with 7 bases separating them. Germline values: CDR1 SGHTA, CDR2 FQGNSA. The material sequenced was naive CD4+ T cells from blood. V and J are TRBV7-2 and TRBJ1-5; no clear D. The clonotype comes from a young woman in good health. In DNA, the CDR3 is TGTGCCAGCAGCTTAGGAGGGTTTAGCAATCAGCCCCAGCATTTT. Protein: CASSLGGFSNQPQHF.